The clone carrying this T cell receptor (beta chain) was seen a handful of times. Its target is not known. V was trimmed by 10 bases and J by 3 bases, leaving 15 bases between them. Germline V CDR1 and CDR2: MDHEN, SYDVKM. The CDR3 is 13 residues long. These data originate in a study of beta chain features in type 1 diabetes. Study-wide background: All samples combined gave about 100 million sorted cells for examination.

Study conclusions and caveats: Relative to healthy donors, patients appeared to have naive, central memory and Treg TCRB repertoires that were more similar. In patients and controls equally, PCR might favor templates that are shorter. Moderate yet significant TCRB CDR3 shortening was seen in Type 1 diabetes patients in all four CD4+ subsets.

The sequenced template was cDNA made from the entire isolated RNA. Here immunoSEQ multiplex PCR was the method, and the copy in TCRdb shows in-frame clones only, minus some. Seen here are roughly 230,000 clones, about a tenth observed once, and the top ten hold about 0.018%. The rearrangement links TRBV28 to TRBJ1-2, with unresolved D. This receptor was obtained from a man aged 30-40 years with type 1 diabetes. Material: naive CD4+ T cells from blood. This CDR3 reads CAIIGVRDYGYTF. DNA of the CDR3: TGTGCCATTATTGGGGTGCGGGACTATGGCTACACCTTC.